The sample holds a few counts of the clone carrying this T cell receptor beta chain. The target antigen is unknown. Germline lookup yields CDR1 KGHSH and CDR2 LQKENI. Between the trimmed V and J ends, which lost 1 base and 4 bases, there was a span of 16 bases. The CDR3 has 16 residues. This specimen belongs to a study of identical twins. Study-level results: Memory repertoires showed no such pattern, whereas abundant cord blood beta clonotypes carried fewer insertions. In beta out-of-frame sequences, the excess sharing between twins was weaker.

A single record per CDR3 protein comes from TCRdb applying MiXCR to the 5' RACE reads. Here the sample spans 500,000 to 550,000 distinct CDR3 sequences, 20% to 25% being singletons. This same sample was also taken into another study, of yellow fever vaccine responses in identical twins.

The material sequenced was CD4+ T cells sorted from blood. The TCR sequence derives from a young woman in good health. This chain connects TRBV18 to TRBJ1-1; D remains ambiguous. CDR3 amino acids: CASSPRSPKGGTEAFF. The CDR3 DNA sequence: TGTGCCAGCTCACCACGGAGCCCAAAGGGTGGCACTGAAGCTTTCTTT.